This T cell receptor (beta chain) is from a study of CD8+ T cells in alopecia areata. Across the study: Each of the treated patients was given oral tofacitinib, 5 to 10 mg twice daily, for moderate-to-severe alopecia areata.

Collected material from alopecia areata patients comprised lesional scalp punch biopsies and peripheral blood. Between the trimmed V and J ends, which lost 7 bases and 9 bases, there was a span of 19 bases. The CDR3 sequence is 14 residues long. The germline CDR1 and CDR2 sequences are SGHTA and FQGTGA. On this clone: What it recognizes is unknown.

Study-level results: Clonality was higher in lesional than normal scalp, especially in alopecia totalis/universalis. Whereas mice showed it more clearly, TCR sharing across patients was murkier, possibly because of HLA.

Once RNA had been extracted, it was reverse transcribed into cDNA to act as the sequencing template. The method was immunoSEQ multiplex PCR; TCRdb's version includes in-frame clones alone and lacks a portion of them. Of about 130,000 clones listed, 50% to 60% are singletons. The receptor comes from a human donor with alopecia areata. Sequencing was performed on CD4+ T cells sorted from blood, taken at week 0. The chain joins TRBV7-3 to TRBJ2-1; D could derive from TRBD1 or TRBD2 (5 bases each). The CDR3 coding sequence is TGTGCCAGCACCCCCTCAGGCAGGGACGGTGAGCAGTTCTTC. Amino acids: CASTPSGRDGEQFF.